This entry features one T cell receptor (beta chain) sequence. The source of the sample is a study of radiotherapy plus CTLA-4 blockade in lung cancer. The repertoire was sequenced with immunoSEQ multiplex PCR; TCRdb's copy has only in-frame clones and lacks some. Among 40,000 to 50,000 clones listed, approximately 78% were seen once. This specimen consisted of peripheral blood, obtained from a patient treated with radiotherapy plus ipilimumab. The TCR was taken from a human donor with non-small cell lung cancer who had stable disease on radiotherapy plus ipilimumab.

The CDR3 protein is CAIRTPIAGDAGNIQYF. DNA for the CDR3: TGTGCCATCAGGACCCCCATAGCAGGGGATGCGGGAAACATTCAGTACTTC. V gene TRBV10-3 combines with J gene TRBJ2-4, with D perhaps matching TRBD1 (6 bases). CDR1 and CDR2 from the germline V gene are ENHRY and SYGVKD. Trimming stripped 6 bases from V and 6 bases from J, with 24 bases between. The CDR3 spans 17 residues.